This T cell receptor (beta chain) stems from a study of blood T cell repertoires in COVID-19. In the study overall: Material from acute and convalescent COVID-19 was sourced from the United States, Italy and Spain.

Study members were between about 18 and 95 years old and lived in 25 or so US regions. Original analysis: Counts of nucleated cells, estimated from reference gene primer amplification, were obtained. Measured with immunoSEQ multiplex PCR; TCRdb has only the in-frame clones, and not every one. That table gives V, J and clone size, and the DNA gave D and trimming. This table has 120,000 to 150,000 clones, roughly 88% appearing once. Looked up from germline, CDR1 is LGHNA and CDR2 is YSLEER. Trimming took 4 bases from V and 4 from J, leaving 7 bases between them. This CDR3 is built from 13 residues. The clonotype originates from a woman aged 25 to 45 with acute COVID-19. The sample consisted of PBMCs or T cells enriched from blood (not recorded which). V and J are TRBV4-3 and TRBJ2-2; no firm D call. The CDR3 is CASSPLSTGELFF. The CDR3 DNA sequence: TGCGCCAGCAGCCCCCTTAGCACCGGGGAGCTGTTTTTT.